Included here is one TCR beta chain sequence, with context. These data belong to a study of blood T cell repertoires in COVID-19. Generated by immunoSEQ multiplex PCR, the TCRdb table keeps only in-frame clones and is missing some. The profile shows 200,000 to 300,000 clones, about 90% of them singletons. Germline V lookup: CDR1 SGHDT, CDR2 YYEEEE. The CDR3 length is 16 residues. The trim removed 2 bases at V and 7 bases at J, leaving 12 bases unmatched. This receptor was identified in a woman between 25 and 40 years old with acute COVID-19. The genes are TRBV5-6 and TRBJ1-5; 7 nucleotides line up with TRBD1. Material for sequencing was PBMCs or T cells enriched from blood (not recorded which). CDR3 DNA: TGTGCCAGCAGCTTAAGGACAGGTCGGGTTTGGCAGCCCCAGCATTTT. This translates into CASSLRTGRVWQPQHF.